This T cell receptor (beta chain) was captured by sequencing in a study of blood T cell repertoires in COVID-19 (dated by TCRdb to 2020 to 2021). About the study as a whole: Collaborator samples came from the United States, Italy and Spain and covered acute and convalescent phases of COVID-19. The prospective study material was composed of cDNA or gDNA derived from T cells, B-cell-depleted T cells, or PBMCs. Subjects who had been exposed to COVID-19, were actively infected with it, or had recovered from it provided the deeply sampled blood TCRbeta repertoires that made up the dataset. A freely available public database, intended as a resource for researchers studying the immune response to SARS-CoV-2, is where the repertoires were released. The samples were drawn from the first 160 participants of the ongoing ImmuneRACE study and from some 1,300 subjects provided by 6 global collaborators. Nearly every sample came with metadata listing a de-identified subject ID, COVID-19 status, age in years and sex. HLA class I and class II types, where available, came from metadata supplied by the sample provider rather than from assay-based typing.

TCRbeta CDR3 regions were amplified from genomic DNA by means of the immunoSEQ Assay, a bias-controlled multiplex PCR. The study's processing was this. The number of nucleated cells in each sample was estimated by amplification of reference gene primers within the assay. To quantify the absolute abundance of each unique TCRbeta CDR3 rearrangement, sequence reads were collapsed and filtered. For each sample, productive Simpson clonality was calculated as the square root of Simpson's diversity index over productive rearrangements. TCRdb took over this immuneACCESS table, retaining in-frame rearrangements with V and J assigned. Such tables are incomplete; in checked studies, under half of the missing clones stem from an unresolved V gene, and the remainder is unexplained. From that table come the V and J calls and clone size; the DNA was used to work out D and trimming. This sample has some 97,000 clones in its table, and roughly 87% of those were observed once. Clones ranked in the top ten supply less than 7.5% of the sample.

Each collaborating institution followed its own protocols to collect whole blood in K2EDTA tubes. For TCRbeta analysis, collaborators shipped samples as frozen whole blood, isolated PBMCs, or DNA extracted from either of those sample types. The study at large found these results: Clinical and demographic metadata were provided uncurated, with the amount varying by source and participant.

CDR1 SGHDN and CDR2 FVKESK were looked up in the germline V gene. The CDR3 has 15 amino acids, counting the end cysteine and phenylalanine. The CDR3 DNA has 45 bases and is translated from base 1. V is clipped by 0 bases and J by 3 bases, and the sequence between their germline boundaries is 8 bases long. About this clone: The antigen it binds to is not known. Base qualities are not provided; no much larger clone lies one nucleotide away.

The rearranged segments are TRBV14 and TRBJ2-2; the D gene remains uncertain. Material: peripheral blood. The receptor was isolated from an older woman with acute or convalescent COVID-19. The CDR3 has the sequence CASSQDLRYTGELFF. The nucleotide sequence is given as TGTGCCAGCAGCCAAGATTTACGGTACACCGGGGAGCTGTTTTTT.